This is a list of T cell receptor beta chains from one sample in a study of response to subunit inactivated influenza vaccine. TCRdb reprocessed the RT-PCR reads with MiXCR, giving one entry per CDR3 protein. The table records around 760,000 distinct CDR3 sequences, about 15% of them present only once. This specimen consisted of PBMCs from blood, obtained 14 to 15 days before vaccination. The source is a man in his fifties who received an inactivated influenza vaccine. Each CDR3 is given with its conserved first and last residue. The D gene is left open where the match is weak. The listing skips clone size in some rows; elsewhere it reads once, few, many or a size class.

D,V,J,size,CDR3,DNA
TRBD2,TRBV7-2,TRBJ2-1,.,CASSTRGLAGGEDEQFF,TGTGCCAGCAGCACAAGAGGACTAGCGGGGGGTGAGGATGAGCAGTTCTTC
TRBD2,TRBV7-6,TRBJ2-1,few,CASSLNTGGGAEQFF,TGTGCCAGCAGCCTTAACACGGGGGGAGGGGCGGAGCAGTTCTTC
.,TRBV6-1,TRBJ2-3,few,CASSPLRTTDTQYF,TGTGCCAGCAGCCCCCTTCGCACCACAGATACGCAGTATTTT
.,TRBV13,TRBJ1-6,.,CASSRRGSYSPLHF,TGTGCCAGCAGCAGACGCGGTAGCTATTCACCCCTCCACTTT
TRBD2,TRBV7-9,TRBJ2-1,.,CASSHTSGAYNEQFF,TGTGCCAGCAGCCACACTAGCGGAGCCTACAATGAGCAGTTCTTC
.,TRBV24-1,TRBJ2-3,.,CATSDPTEIKTFTDTQYF,TGTGCCACCAGTGACCCGACAGAAATCAAGACCTTCACAGATACGCAGTATTTT
.,TRBV12-3/TRBV12-4,TRBJ1-3,few,CASSRGAQGNTIYF,TGTGCCAGCAGCCGCGGAGCCCAGGGAAACACCATATATTTT
.,TRBV25-1,TRBJ1-6,few,CASSEVGFRSPLHF,TGTGCCAGCAGTGAGGTTGGCTTTAGGTCACCCCTCCACTTT
.,TRBV7-9,TRBJ1-4,few,CASSLALGEKLFF,TGTGCCAGCAGCTTAGCCCTGGGTGAAAAACTGTTTTTT
TRBD2,TRBV6-5,TRBJ2-7,few,CASSYPGTSGRPYEQYF,TGTGCCAGCAGTTACCCCGGGACTAGCGGACGTCCCTACGAGCAGTACTTC
.,TRBV5-1,TRBJ1-2,many,CASSLDVYGYTF,TGCGCCAGCAGCTTGGATGTCTATGGCTACACCTTC
TRBD2,TRBV9,TRBJ2-1,.,CASSLHSGSINEQFF,TGTGCCAGCAGCCTCCATAGCGGGTCTATCAATGAGCAGTTCTTC
.,TRBV7-2,TRBJ1-2,few,CASSLATGAGYGYTF,TGTGCCAGCAGCTTAGCTACGGGGGCAGGCTATGGCTACACCTTC
.,TRBV4-1,TRBJ1-1,few,CASSQGGLTEAFF,TGCGCCAGCAGCCAAGGAGGGTTAACTGAAGCTTTCTTT
TRBD2,TRBV28,TRBJ2-3,few,CASPPPASGSPKNSTDTQYF,TGTGCCAGCCCTCCTCCGGCTAGCGGGAGCCCAAAGAATAGCACAGATACGCAGTATTTT
.,TRBV6-4,TRBJ2-3,many,CASSAGPSTDTQYF,TGTGCCAGCAGTGCAGGGCCTAGCACAGATACGCAGTATTTT
.,TRBV29-1,TRBJ2-7,.,CSVGWAGTYEQYF,TGCAGCGTGGGGTGGGCGGGAACCTACGAGCAGTACTTC
.,TRBV2,TRBJ1-6,.,CARRRDYNSPLHF,TGTGCCCGCAGGCGGGACTATAATTCACCCCTCCACTTT
TRBD1,TRBV5-1,TRBJ1-2,few,CASSPGRTGGHYGYTF,TGCGCCAGCAGCCCAGGAAGGACAGGGGGGCACTATGGCTACACCTTC
.,TRBV6-5,TRBJ1-2,.,CASSYSMGPGGYTF,TGTGCCAGCAGTTACTCGATGGGGCCCGGAGGCTACACCTTC
.,TRBV6-2/TRBV6-3,TRBJ2-1,.,CASSWTHDYNEQFF,TGTGCCAGCAGTTGGACACACGACTACAATGAGCAGTTCTTC
.,TRBV29-1,TRBJ1-6,few,CSLGRWKGRSYNSPLHF,TGCAGCCTCGGGAGGTGGAAAGGGCGCTCCTATAATTCACCCCTCCACTTT
.,TRBV20-1,TRBJ1-1,few,CSAGLGGSTEAFF,TGCAGTGCTGGGCTCGGGGGGAGCACTGAAGCTTTCTTT
TRBD2,TRBV5-1,TRBJ2-1,many,CASSLGLAGLSYNEQFF,TGCGCCAGCAGCTTAGGGCTAGCGGGCCTCTCCTACAATGAGCAGTTCTTC
.,TRBV12-3/TRBV12-4,TRBJ2-7,few,CASSFYRSHEQYF,TGTGCCAGCAGTTTCTACAGATCCCACGAGCAGTACTTC
TRBD2,TRBV30,TRBJ2-1,few,CAWSGLAFNEQFF,TGTGCCTGGAGTGGACTAGCTTTCAATGAGCAGTTCTTC
.,TRBV5-8,TRBJ2-1,few,CASSLSGPPDNEQFF,TGTGCCAGCAGCCTTAGCGGCCCCCCGGACAATGAGCAGTTCTTC
TRBD2,TRBV20-1,TRBJ2-1,.,CSAKGFPGLAGTNEQFF,TGCAGTGCTAAAGGATTTCCGGGACTAGCGGGAACCAATGAGCAGTTCTTC
.,TRBV6-2/TRBV6-3,TRBJ1-5,.,CASSSRTALSNQPQHF,TGTGCCAGCAGTTCCCGGACAGCCCTTAGCAATCAGCCCCAGCATTTT
.,TRBV10-2,TRBJ2-3,many,CAAGTQYF,TGCGCAGCCGGCACGCAGTATTTT
.,TRBV20-1,TRBJ2-6,.,CSAQKLHSSGANVLTF,TGCAGTGCCCAGAAGCTACACTCCTCTGGGGCCAACGTCCTGACTTTC
.,TRBV12-3/TRBV12-4,TRBJ2-3,.,CASSLLGKLDTQYF,TGTGCCAGCAGTTTACTTGGGAAACTAGATACGCAGTATTTT
TRBD1,TRBV12-3/TRBV12-4,TRBJ2-7,few,CASRPGSGTGSAQYF,TGTGCCAGCAGACCCGGGTCGGGGACAGGGAGCGCGCAGTACTTC
TRBD2,TRBV2,TRBJ2-2,.,CAGGELSNTGELFF,TGTGCCGGGGGGGAATTGTCGAACACCGGGGAGCTGTTTTTT
TRBD2,TRBV12-3/TRBV12-4,TRBJ2-7,few,CASMIAGGHDEQYF,TGTGCCAGCATGATAGCGGGGGGGCATGACGAGCAGTACTTC
TRBD1,TRBV5-1,TRBJ2-4,.,CARWFRDRGRVNIQYF,TGCGCCCGGTGGTTTCGAGACAGGGGGCGCGTAAACATTCAGTACTTC
.,TRBV12-3/TRBV12-4,TRBJ1-5,few,CASTLDRASNQPQHF,TGTGCCAGCACTCTCGATCGGGCGAGCAATCAGCCCCAGCATTTT
TRBD2,TRBV12-3/TRBV12-4,TRBJ2-3,few,CASSLGREVVRDTQYF,TGTGCCAGCAGTTTGGGGCGGGAGGTTGTTAGAGATACGCAGTATTTT
TRBD1,TRBV2,TRBJ2-3,.,CASRVPLGQGHTDTQYF,TGTGCCAGCAGAGTTCCTTTAGGACAGGGGCACACAGATACGCAGTATTTT
TRBD1,TRBV5-1,TRBJ2-3,many,CASSQGQGVADTQYF,TGCGCCAGCAGCCAGGGACAGGGGGTCGCAGATACGCAGTATTTT
.,TRBV7-2,TRBJ1-3,.,CASSQQTGPGNTIYF,TGTGCCAGCAGCCAACAGACAGGCCCAGGAAACACCATATATTTT
TRBD2,TRBV9,TRBJ2-1,many,CASSVDVTSGASSYNEQFF,TGTGCCAGCAGCGTAGACGTGACTAGCGGGGCTAGCTCCTACAATGAGCAGTTCTTC
.,TRBV13,TRBJ2-5,.,CASSYPRVGQETQYF,TGTGCCAGCAGCTACCCCAGGGTTGGCCAAGAGACCCAGTACTTC
.,TRBV4-3,TRBJ2-5,.,CASSQVAGETQYF,TGCGCCAGCAGCCAAGTGGCGGGTGAGACCCAGTACTTC
.,TRBV29-1,TRBJ2-7,.,CSVGPGYGYEQYF,TGCAGCGTCGGTCCAGGGTATGGCTACGAGCAGTACTTC
.,TRBV7-2,TRBJ2-3,.,CASSPIFGTLDTQYF,TGTGCCAGCAGCCCAATTTTCGGGACTCTAGATACGCAGTATTTT
.,TRBV2,TRBJ2-3,few,CASSYAPLSTDTQYF,TGTGCCAGCAGTTATGCCCCCCTTAGCACAGATACGCAGTATTTT
.,TRBV3-1,TRBJ2-7,many,CASSQGARGLSSYEQYF,TGTGCCAGCAGCCAGGGGGCCAGGGGTTTAAGCTCCTACGAGCAGTACTTC
TRBD1,TRBV29-1,TRBJ1-2,.,CSGLVQGSGYTF,TGCAGCGGCCTCGTACAGGGGAGTGGCTACACCTTC
.,TRBV30,TRBJ2-7,few,CAWRGLQGAYEQYF,TGTGCCTGGAGAGGACTCCAAGGGGCCTACGAGCAGTACTTC
.,TRBV28,TRBJ2-4,.,CASSPSGANNIQYF,TGTGCCAGCAGTCCCTCAGGAGCCAACAACATTCAGTACTTC
TRBD2,TRBV5-1,TRBJ2-1,.,CASSFGTSGGSMMNEQFF,TGCGCCAGCAGTTTTGGTACTAGCGGGGGTTCAATGATGAATGAGCAGTTCTTC
.,TRBV3-1,TRBJ1-1,few,CASSQDGGPSSTEAFF,TGTGCCAGCAGCCAAGATGGTGGCCCCTCGTCCACTGAAGCTTTCTTT